This T cell receptor (beta chain) was identified during a study of CD8+ T cells in alopecia areata. Study information: A regimen of oral tofacitinib, 5 to 10 mg twice daily, was given to treated patients.

Whole-study results and caveats: Treatment with tofacitinib significantly lowered scalp clonality and reduced expanded CD8+ clones among the top 100.

Regarding this clone: Its target is not known.

CDR1 is LNHNV, CDR2 YYDKDF, per germline (reference sequence). V trimming: 3 bases; J trimming: 7 bases; junction bases outside the gene matches: 14. The CDR3 extends over 16 amino acids. Extracted from the samples, RNA was reverse transcribed into cDNA to serve as the sequencing template. Only in-frame clones appear in the TCRdb table, and some are missing; sequencing was by immunoSEQ multiplex PCR. Of approximately 200,000 clones in the sample, about 60% were seen once. The treatment denotes: oral pan-JAK inhibitor, 5-10 mg twice daily. The V gene is TRBV15, the J gene TRBJ2-7; 8 positions agree with TRBD1. The source is a human donor with alopecia areata. This sample comprised CD4+ T cells sorted from blood, obtained at week 4, from a patient treated with tofacitinib. CDR3 residues: CATSRQKMGQAGEQYF. As DNA, the CDR3 is TGTGCCACCAGCAGGCAAAAGATGGGACAGGCGGGGGAGCAGTACTTC.